This T cell receptor beta chain was sequenced for a study of beta chain features in type 1 diabetes. Study-level background: In age, gender and cell yields, patients were similar to healthy donors.

Notes on the study in general: PCR might favor shorter templates, but any such skew would affect patients and controls equally. Moderate but significant shortening of TCRB CDR3s was recorded in all four CD4+ subsets from Type 1 diabetes patients.

This CDR3 is 15 amino acids long. V lost 0 bases to trimming and J lost 5 bases; unmatched junction nucleotides: 6. Germline loops: CDR1 GTSNPN, CDR2 SVGIG (reference sequence). Turning to this clone: Its cognate antigen is unknown.

Expressed TCRB transcripts were sequenced, since all the RNA that had been isolated was reverse transcribed. Method: immunoSEQ multiplex PCR; TCRdb's copy keeps in-frame clones and lacks some. The sample records a few hundred thousand clones, about 14% being singletons. The source is a young man with type 1 diabetes. The sequenced material came from naive CD4+ T cells from blood. J is TRBJ1-3 and V is TRBV30, with 8 bases lining up with TRBD1. DNA of the CDR3: TGTGCCTGGAGTGTAGGGCAGGGGGCTAGAAACACCATATATTTT. Translation: CAWSVGQGARNTIYF.